Sequencing of this TCR beta chain was carried out in a study of siplizumab effects on memory and regulatory T cells. Notes on the study in general: Treg-derived clones made up an average of around 67% of mappable alloreactive CD4+ clones with siplizumab and 25% to 30% in controls. Naive-or-memory phenotypes were unassignable for roughly 80-95% of proliferating CD4+ or CD8+ clones.

With respect to this clone: Its antigen is undetermined.

Sequencing was performed with immunoSEQ multiplex PCR; in TCRdb, only in-frame clones are kept and a portion is missing. The table has some 120,000 clones, 93% seen once. Trimming cost V 6 bases and J 2 bases; bases outside gene matches: 9. CDR1 and CDR2 (germline): MNHEY, SVGAGI. This CDR3 is 15 amino acids long. The sequencing input was non-Treg CD4+ T cells sorted from blood. V is TRBV6-5 and J is TRBJ2-7, with 8 bases that match TRBD2. The receptor's source is a human donor in good health. CDR3 loop: CASSPYLAGTYEQYF. Here the CDR3 DNA reads TGTGCCAGCAGCCCGTACTTAGCGGGGACCTACGAGCAGTACTTC.